The clone carrying this T cell receptor beta chain has at least ten counts. No antigen is known for it. Amplification of TCR beta CDR3 regions was performed using RNA transcripts as template. TCR CDR3 underwent first-round RT-PCR with the HTBI primer set. TCRdb fed the multiplex PCR reads into MiXCR, producing one record per CDR3 protein. The repertoire has around 520,000 distinct CDR3 sequences, around 22% of them found once; the top ten carry 11%. This record comes from a study of T cells in Graves' hyperthyroidism and ophthalmopathy. Findings and caveats of the study: Ophthalmopathy was identified by the model a median approximately 6.9 months ahead of onset.

Any patient presenting with uncontrolled infection, other autoimmune disease, pregnancy or lactation was left out. Each diagnosis was grounded in clinical symptoms, serum thyroxine and TRAb, thyroid ultrasound, and orbital computed tomography. The sequencing sample was made of blood. This sequence originates from a woman in her 30s with Graves' ophthalmopathy.

The CDR3 DNA sequence: TGTGCCAGCAGTTACTCTTACCAAGGAAACTATAATTCACCCCTCCACTTT. Its translation is CASSYSYQGNYNSPLHF. The chain joins TRBV6-5 to TRBJ1-6; no definite D call. This CDR3 has 17 amino acids. CDR1 MNHEY and CDR2 SVGAGI come from the germline V gene. Trimming stripped 0 bases from V and 3 bases from J, with 12 bases between.